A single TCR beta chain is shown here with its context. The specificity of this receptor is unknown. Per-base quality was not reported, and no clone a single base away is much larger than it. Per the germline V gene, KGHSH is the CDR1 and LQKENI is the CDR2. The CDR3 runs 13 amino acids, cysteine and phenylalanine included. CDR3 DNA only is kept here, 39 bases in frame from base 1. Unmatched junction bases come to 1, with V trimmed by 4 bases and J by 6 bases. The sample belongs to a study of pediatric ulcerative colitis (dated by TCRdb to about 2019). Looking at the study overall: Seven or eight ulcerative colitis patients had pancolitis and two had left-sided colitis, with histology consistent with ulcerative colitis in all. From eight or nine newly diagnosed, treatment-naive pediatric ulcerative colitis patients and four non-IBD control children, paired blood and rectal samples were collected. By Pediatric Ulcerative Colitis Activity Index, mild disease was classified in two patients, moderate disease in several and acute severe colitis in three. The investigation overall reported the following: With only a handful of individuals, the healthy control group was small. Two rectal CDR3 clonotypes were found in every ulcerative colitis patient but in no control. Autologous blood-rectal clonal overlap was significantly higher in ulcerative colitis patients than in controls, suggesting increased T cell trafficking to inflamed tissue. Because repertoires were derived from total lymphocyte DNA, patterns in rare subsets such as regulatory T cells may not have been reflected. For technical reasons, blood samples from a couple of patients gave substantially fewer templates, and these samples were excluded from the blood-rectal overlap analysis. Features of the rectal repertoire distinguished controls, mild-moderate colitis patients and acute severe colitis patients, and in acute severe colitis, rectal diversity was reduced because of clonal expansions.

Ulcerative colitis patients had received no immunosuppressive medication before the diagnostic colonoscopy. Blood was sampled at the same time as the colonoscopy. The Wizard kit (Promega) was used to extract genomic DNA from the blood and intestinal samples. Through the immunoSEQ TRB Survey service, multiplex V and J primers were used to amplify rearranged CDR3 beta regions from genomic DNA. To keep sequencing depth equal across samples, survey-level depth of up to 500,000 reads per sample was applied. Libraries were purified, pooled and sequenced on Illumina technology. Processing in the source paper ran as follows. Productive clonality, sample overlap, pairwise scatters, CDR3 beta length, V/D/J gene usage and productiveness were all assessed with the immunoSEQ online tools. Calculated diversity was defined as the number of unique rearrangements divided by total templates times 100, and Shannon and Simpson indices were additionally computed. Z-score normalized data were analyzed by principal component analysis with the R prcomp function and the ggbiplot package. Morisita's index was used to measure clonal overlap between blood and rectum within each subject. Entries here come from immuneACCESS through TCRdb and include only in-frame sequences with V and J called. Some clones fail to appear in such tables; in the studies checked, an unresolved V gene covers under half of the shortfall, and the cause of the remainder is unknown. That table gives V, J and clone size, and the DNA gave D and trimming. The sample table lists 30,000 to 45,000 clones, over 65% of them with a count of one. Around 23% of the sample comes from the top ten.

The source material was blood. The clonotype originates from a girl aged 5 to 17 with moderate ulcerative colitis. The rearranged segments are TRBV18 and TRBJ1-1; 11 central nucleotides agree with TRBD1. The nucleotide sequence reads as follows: TGTGCCAGCTCACTGGGACAGGGGGCTGAAGCTTTCTTT. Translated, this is CASSLGQGAEAFF. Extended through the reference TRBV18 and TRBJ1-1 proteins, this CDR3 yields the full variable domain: NAGVMQNPRHLVRRRGQEARLRCSPMKGHSHVYWYRQLPEEGLKFMVYLQKENIIDESGMPKERFSAEFPKEGPSILRIQQVVRGDSAAYFCASSLGQGAEAFFGQGTRLTVV.